This TCR beta chain came from a study of shared clonotypes between healthy human individuals. Background on the study: Each donor had three CD4 naive, three CD4 memory, two CD8 naive and one CD8 memory plate.

Investigators spread the genomic DNA of each subset evenly over several immunoSEQ plates. The table came from immunoSEQ multiplex PCR; TCRdb's copy has only in-frame clones and leaves some out. The sample has 550,000 to 750,000 clones; nearly 97% are singletons. About this clone itself: Its antigen remains unknown.

Findings and caveats of the study: The represented genetic and exposure-history diversity was limited by the small number of donors. Generation of non-shared clonotypes was less probable than generation of clonotypes shared by all four donors.

Terminally differentiated effector memory CD45RA+ cells were left out of the naive CD8 fraction, which was CD45RO-negative and positively selected for CCR7. The source of this sequence is a woman in her 30s in good health. The sample consisted of naive CD8+ T cells sorted from blood.

The CDR3 sequence is CASSLGPGQLYNEQFF. CDR3 in DNA: TGTGCCAGCAGCTTAGGGCCGGGACAACTCTACAATGAGCAGTTCTTC. The chain employs TRBV11-2 and TRBJ2-1; TRBD1 is a possible D gene (6 bases). In germline, CDR1 is SGHAT, CDR2 FQNNGV. V dropped 1 base and J dropped 3 bases, with 13 bases sitting between them. CDR3 length equals 16 residues.